Listed below are T cell receptor beta chains from one sample, sequenced in a study of blood T cell repertoires in COVID-19. Here immunoSEQ multiplex PCR was the method, and the copy in TCRdb shows in-frame clones only, minus some. Here the sample spans 140,000 to 150,000 clones, under 85% being singletons. Sequences were obtained from peripheral blood. The source of these receptors is a man aged 45-65 years with active or convalescent COVID-19. Both conserved end residues are part of each CDR3. The D gene is left open where the match is weak. Not all rows give a size; the values are once, few, many and, for expanded clones, a class.

j_call	clone_size	d_call	v_call	cdr3_nt	cdr3_aa
TRBJ2-1	many	TRBD2	TRBV27	TGTGCCAGCAGACTAGCGGACAATGAGCAGTTCTTC	CASRLADNEQFF
TRBJ1-4	NA	TRBD1	TRBV5-1	TGCGCCAGCAGCTTGTCCCCGACAGGGGTGGATGAAAAACTGTTTTTT	CASSLSPTGVDEKLFF
TRBJ2-1	NA	TRBD2	TRBV11-3	TGTGCCAGCAGCCCCGGGACTAGCGGGAGGCTCTCCTACAATGAGCAGTTCTTC	CASSPGTSGRLSYNEQFF
TRBJ2-7	NA	NA	TRBV29-1	TGCAGCGTTGTTGAGAGCTCCTACGAGCAGTACTTC	CSVVESSYEQYF
TRBJ1-2	once	TRBD1	TRBV30	TGTGCCTGGGCCTCAGGGGGCGATGATGGCTACACCTTC	CAWASGGDDGYTF
TRBJ2-1	NA	TRBD2	TRBV6-2/TRBV6-3	TGTGCCAGCAGTTCGCCCCTACTCTTAACTAGCGGGGTTCTTTACAATGAGCAGTTCTTC	CASSSPLLLTSGVLYNEQFF
TRBJ2-2	NA	TRBD1	TRBV5-4	TGTGCCAGCAGCCCGAGACAGGGGGCCGGCACCGGGGAGCTGTTTTTT	CASSPRQGAGTGELFF
TRBJ1-1	NA	NA	TRBV21-1	TGTGCCAGCAGCTTCCGGGTTTTGAACACTGAAGCTTTCTTT	CASSFRVLNTEAFF
TRBJ2-1	NA	TRBD2	TRBV19	TGTGCCAGTAGCAACGGACTAGCGGGAGGCTACAATGAGCAGTTCTTC	CASSNGLAGGYNEQFF
TRBJ1-1	NA	TRBD1	TRBV6-5	TGTGCCAGCAGTAAGACAGGGGAAGACACTGAAGCTTTCTTT	CASSKTGEDTEAFF
TRBJ2-7	NA	NA	TRBV20-1	TGCAGTGCTAAGCACGACGAGCAGTACTTC	CSAKHDEQYF
TRBJ2-3	NA	NA	TRBV28	TGTGCCAGCAGTTTATCCTATCATACGCAGTATTTT	CASSLSYHTQYF
TRBJ1-2	NA	NA	TRBV5-1	TGCGCCAGCACGAGTGGGGACACTTATGGCTACACCTTC	CASTSGDTYGYTF
TRBJ2-5	few	NA	TRBV6-6	TGTGCCAGCAGTTACTCGGCGGGGGCGCAGAAGACCCAGTACTTC	CASSYSAGAQKTQYF
TRBJ2-7	many	NA	TRBV7-9	TGTGCCAGCAGCCCAGACAGCAACTACGAGCAGTACTTC	CASSPDSNYEQYF
TRBJ1-3	NA	TRBD1	TRBV9	TGTGCCAGCAGCCAGGCCGGGACAGGGGGCTTCTCTGGAAACACCATATATTTT	CASSQAGTGGFSGNTIYF
TRBJ1-4	few	NA	TRBV19	TGTGCCAGTAGCCCCCTACCGGGCCAAGGGGATGAAAAACTGTTTTTT	CASSPLPGQGDEKLFF
TRBJ2-4	NA	TRBD1	TRBV29-1	TGCAGCGTGCCCGGGACAGGGTCAAACATTCAGTACTTC	CSVPGTGSNIQYF
TRBJ2-3	NA	TRBD1	TRBV19	TGTGCCAGTAGTCGGGACAGGGGTTTTGAAGATACGCAGTATTTT	CASSRDRGFEDTQYF
TRBJ2-2	NA	NA	TRBV11-1	TGTGCCAGCAGCTACCGAAGAGGTCCCAACACCGGGGAGCTGTTTTTT	CASSYRRGPNTGELFF
TRBJ2-1	NA	TRBD2	TRBV7-9	TGTGCCAGCAGCTTAGCGCCCTATAGCGGGAGGGCCGATGAGCAGTTCTTC	CASSLAPYSGRADEQFF
TRBJ1-1	few	NA	TRBV30	TGTGCCTTGGATGGGGGGGCGCGAGGGAAAGCTTTCTTT	CALDGGARGKAFF
TRBJ1-3	few	NA	TRBV30	TGTGCCTGGAGTACAAACAGGGTTGGCAACACCATATATTTT	CAWSTNRVGNTIYF
TRBJ1-2	NA	NA	TRBV30	TGTGCCTTCGACAGGCCCTATGGCTACACCTTC	CAFDRPYGYTF
TRBJ1-1	NA	NA	TRBV5-4	TGTGCCAGCAGCAACGGGGGGGGGACTGAAGCTTTCTTT	CASSNGGGTEAFF
TRBJ1-1	NA	NA	TRBV2	TGTGCCAGCAGTGAAGATGCCCGTACGGGAGCTTTCTTT	CASSEDARTGAFF
TRBJ2-3	NA	NA	TRBV9	TGTGCCAGCACGAGGGGGTCTTACGCAGATACGCAGTATTTT	CASTRGSYADTQYF
TRBJ1-1	once	TRBD1	TRBV5-1	TGCGCCAGCAGCTTGGATACTATGGGACAGGGGAACACTGAAGCTTTCTTT	CASSLDTMGQGNTEAFF
TRBJ2-2	NA	TRBD2	TRBV6-5	TGTGCCAGCAGAAGAGAAGCGGGAGCCGGGGAGCTGTTTTTT	CASRREAGAGELFF
TRBJ2-2	NA	TRBD1	TRBV6-5	TGTGCCAGCAGCCGGGGACAGAGGAACACCGGGGAGCTGTTTTTT	CASSRGQRNTGELFF
TRBJ2-5	NA	NA	TRBV7-2	TGTGCCAGCAGCTTGTCTACAGGGCTAGCCCAGACCCAGTACTTC	CASSLSTGLAQTQYF
TRBJ2-7	NA	NA	TRBV21-1	TGTGCCAGTAAAGGGACTAGCGGGAGGCCCTACGAGCAGTACTTC	CASKGTSGRPYEQYF
TRBJ2-1	NA	TRBD2	TRBV13	TGTGCCAGCAGCTTAGAGGGCGGGAGTTCCTACAATGAGCAGTTCTTC	CASSLEGGSSYNEQFF
TRBJ2-7	NA	TRBD2	TRBV28	TGTGCCAGCAGGCTTAGCGGGTACCCAATGGCCTACGAGCAGTACTTC	CASRLSGYPMAYEQYF
TRBJ1-4	NA	TRBD1	TRBV27	TGTGCCAGCAGCACCGTGACAGGGGCTAATGAAAAACTGTTTTTT	CASSTVTGANEKLFF
TRBJ1-5	NA	TRBD1	TRBV28	TGTGCCAGCGGGGAACAGGGGGCGGATCAGCCCCAGCATTTT	CASGEQGADQPQHF
TRBJ2-1	NA	TRBD2	TRBV7-3	TGTGCCAGCAGCCTAGCGGGAGGTGAGCAGTTCTTC	CASSLAGGEQFF
TRBJ1-3	NA	TRBD1	TRBV19	TGTGCCAGTAGTAACTCCGGGACAGGCTCTGGAAACACCATATATTTT	CASSNSGTGSGNTIYF
TRBJ2-1	NA	TRBD2	TRBV10-3	TGTGCTAACGCCCCCGATGTTGGACTAGATAATGAGCAGTTCTTC	CANAPDVGLDNEQFF
TRBJ1-1	NA	TRBD1	TRBV14	TGTGCCAGCAGCCATCTTCCGGGACAGGGGAGGCCTGAAGCTTTCTTT	CASSHLPGQGRPEAFF
TRBJ2-7	NA	TRBD2	TRBV19	TGTGCCAGTAGTCGGACTAGCGCAAACTACGAGCAGTACTTC	CASSRTSANYEQYF
TRBJ2-3	NA	TRBD1	TRBV6-6	TGTGCCAGCAGTTACTCCCCGGGACAGGGGGCAGATACGCAGTATTTT	CASSYSPGQGADTQYF
TRBJ2-1	NA	TRBD2	TRBV3-1/TRBV3-2	TGTGCCAGCAGCCCGACTAGCGGGAATTACAATGAGCAGTTCTTC	CASSPTSGNYNEQFF
TRBJ2-1	NA	TRBD2	TRBV4-1	TGCGCCAGCAGCCAGGCCGGGACTAGAATGTATGAGCAGTTCTTC	CASSQAGTRMYEQFF
TRBJ2-3	NA	NA	TRBV12-5	TGTGCTAGTGGTTTGGATACTTATGGGAGGACGGGCCACACAGATACGCAGTATTTT	CASGLDTYGRTGHTDTQYF
TRBJ1-5	NA	NA	TRBV9	TGTGCCAGCAGCCAGACTGGCGACTATAGCAATCAGCCCCAGCATTTT	CASSQTGDYSNQPQHF
TRBJ1-2	NA	TRBD1	TRBV30	TGTGCCTGGAGTGTAGGGCAGGGGGGTATTGGCTACACCTTC	CAWSVGQGGIGYTF
TRBJ1-1	NA	TRBD1	TRBV9	TGTGCCAGCAGCTCCGGACAGGGGGCCACTGAAGCTTTCTTT	CASSSGQGATEAFF
TRBJ2-1	NA	TRBD2	TRBV27	TGTGCCAGCAGTTTACTTCTAGCGGGAAGTTATGAGCAGTTCTTC	CASSLLLAGSYEQFF
TRBJ2-2	NA	NA	TRBV9	TGTGCCAGCAGCGTGGCCCGACCCTCAGGGCTTAACACCGGGGAGCTGTTTTTT	CASSVARPSGLNTGELFF
TRBJ2-2	NA	NA	TRBV29-1	TGCAGCGTTGTTAGTAATGCGCCGAACACCGGGGAGCTGTTTTTT	CSVVSNAPNTGELFF
TRBJ2-2	few	TRBD2	TRBV6-2/TRBV6-3	TGTGCCAGCAGTTACTCGCTACTAGCGGGAGTTTCGAACACCGGGGAGCTGTTTTTT	CASSYSLLAGVSNTGELFF
TRBJ2-1	NA	TRBD2	TRBV30	TGTGCCTGCCGACCAGTAAGACTAGCGGGAGGACGCGGGTATGAGCAGTTCTTC	CACRPVRLAGGRGYEQFF
TRBJ2-1	NA	TRBD2	TRBV11-2	TGTGCCAGCAGCTTTGCTAGCGGAGGGAATGAGCAGTTCTTC	CASSFASGGNEQFF
TRBJ2-7	NA	NA	TRBV30	TGTGCCTGGAGTCCACAGGGTTACGAGCAGTACTTC	CAWSPQGYEQYF
TRBJ1-4	once	TRBD1	TRBV18	TGTGCCAGCTCACCACTTTCCAGGGGGCTGGAAAAACTGTTTTTT	CASSPLSRGLEKLFF
TRBJ2-7	NA	TRBD1	TRBV5-4	TGTGCCAGCAGAGGGACAGACTCCTACGAGCAGTACTTC	CASRGTDSYEQYF
TRBJ2-3	NA	NA	TRBV15	TGTGCCACCAGCAACCGGGTAATCCCAGATACGCAGTATTTT	CATSNRVIPDTQYF
TRBJ2-5	NA	TRBD2	TRBV2	TGTGCCAGCAGTCGCGAACTAGCGGGAGGACAAGAGACCCAGTACTTC	CASSRELAGGQETQYF